The present T cell receptor beta chain was sequenced within a study of vaccination and CD4 T cells after COVID-19. Study details: The convalescent group had six males, four females, seven Caucasians, two Asians, one multiracial. Across the group, participants received two doses of either BNT162b2 or mRNA-1273 vaccine.

The V end was cut by 5 bases, the J end by 6 bases, with 14 bases between. Germline CDR1 reads DFQATT; CDR2 reads SNEGSKA (reference sequence). The CDR3 totals 13 residues. Treatment noted: roughly 10-day PBMC culture with coronavirus spike peptide pools or control peptides (ViraFEST assay). The Oncomine TCR Beta short-read assay sequenced DNA from cultured CD4+ T cells. One entry per CDR3 protein, called by TCRdb with MiXCR from the PCR reads. Of approximately 4,600 distinct CDR3 sequences listed, more than 30% are singletons. Findings and limits, study-wide: The authors identified 304 of 307 vaccine-specific clones in convalescent patients as spike mono-reactive. Looking at convalescent patients, a median approximately 83% of reactive clones were present only post-vaccination.

Comments on this clonotype: The antigen remains undetermined.

The clonotype comes from a human donor who had recovered from COVID-19. The rearrangement joins TRBV20-1 to TRBJ2-1, with D perhaps matching TRBD1 or TRBD2 (5 bases each). The sequenced sample was CD4+ T cells from blood, cultured in vitro. CDR3 amino acids: CSAEGSPSNEQFF. The CDR3 DNA is TGCAGTGCTGAGGGGAGTCCCTCCAATGAGCAGTTCTTC.